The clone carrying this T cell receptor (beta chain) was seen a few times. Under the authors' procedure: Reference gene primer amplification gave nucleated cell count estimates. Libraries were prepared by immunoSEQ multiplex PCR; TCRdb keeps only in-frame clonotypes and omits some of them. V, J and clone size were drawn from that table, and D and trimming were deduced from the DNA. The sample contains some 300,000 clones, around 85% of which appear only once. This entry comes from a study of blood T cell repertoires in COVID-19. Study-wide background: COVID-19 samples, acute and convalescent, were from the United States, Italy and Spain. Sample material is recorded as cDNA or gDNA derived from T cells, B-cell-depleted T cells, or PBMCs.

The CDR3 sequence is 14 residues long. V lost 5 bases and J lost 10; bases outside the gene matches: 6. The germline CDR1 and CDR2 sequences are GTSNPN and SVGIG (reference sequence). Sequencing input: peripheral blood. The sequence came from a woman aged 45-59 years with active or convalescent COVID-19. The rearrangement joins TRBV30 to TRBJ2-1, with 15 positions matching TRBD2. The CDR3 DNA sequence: TGTGCCTGGGATCGGACTAGCGGGAGGGGGGAGCAGTTCTTC. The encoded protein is CAWDRTSGRGEQFF.